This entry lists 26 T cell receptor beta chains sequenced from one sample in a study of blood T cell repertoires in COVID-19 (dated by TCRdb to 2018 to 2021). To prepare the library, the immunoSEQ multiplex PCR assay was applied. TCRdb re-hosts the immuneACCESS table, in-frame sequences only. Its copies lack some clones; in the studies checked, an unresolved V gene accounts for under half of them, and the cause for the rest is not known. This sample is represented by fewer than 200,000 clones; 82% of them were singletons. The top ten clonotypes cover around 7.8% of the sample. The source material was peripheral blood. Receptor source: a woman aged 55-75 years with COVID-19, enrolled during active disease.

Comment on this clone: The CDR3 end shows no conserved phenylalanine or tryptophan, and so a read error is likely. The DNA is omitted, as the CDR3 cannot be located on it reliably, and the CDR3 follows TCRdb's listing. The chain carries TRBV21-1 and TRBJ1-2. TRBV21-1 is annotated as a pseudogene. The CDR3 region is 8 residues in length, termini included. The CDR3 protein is CASSIREG.

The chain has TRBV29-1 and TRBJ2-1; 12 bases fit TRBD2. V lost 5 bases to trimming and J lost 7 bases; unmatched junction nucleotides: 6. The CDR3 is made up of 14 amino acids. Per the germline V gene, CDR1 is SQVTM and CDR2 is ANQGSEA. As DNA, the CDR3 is TGCAGCGTTAGCCTAGCGGGAGGGCCAAATGAGCAGTTCTTC. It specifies CSVSLAGGPNEQFF.

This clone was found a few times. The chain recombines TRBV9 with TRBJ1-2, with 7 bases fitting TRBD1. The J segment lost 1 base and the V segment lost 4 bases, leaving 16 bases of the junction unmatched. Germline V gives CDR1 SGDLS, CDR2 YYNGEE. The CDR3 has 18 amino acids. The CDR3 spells CASSPRSGDSANNYGYTF. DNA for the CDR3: TGTGCCAGCAGCCCTCGCTCAGGGGACAGTGCGAATAACTATGGCTACACCTTC.

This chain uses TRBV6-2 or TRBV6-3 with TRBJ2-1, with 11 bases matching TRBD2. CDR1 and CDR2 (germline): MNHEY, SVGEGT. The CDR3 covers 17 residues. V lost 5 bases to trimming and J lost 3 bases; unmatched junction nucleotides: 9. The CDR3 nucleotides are TGTGCCAGCAGTCCCCGAACTAGCGGGAGTTTCTACAATGAGCAGTTCTTC. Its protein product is CASSPRTSGSFYNEQFF.

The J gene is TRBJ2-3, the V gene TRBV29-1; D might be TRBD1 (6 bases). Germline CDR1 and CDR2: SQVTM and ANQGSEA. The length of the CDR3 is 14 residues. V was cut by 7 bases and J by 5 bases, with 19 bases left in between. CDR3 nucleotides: TGCAGCGCCTTTATTGGGGGCCATATAGATACGCAGTATTTT. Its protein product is CSAFIGGHIDTQYF.

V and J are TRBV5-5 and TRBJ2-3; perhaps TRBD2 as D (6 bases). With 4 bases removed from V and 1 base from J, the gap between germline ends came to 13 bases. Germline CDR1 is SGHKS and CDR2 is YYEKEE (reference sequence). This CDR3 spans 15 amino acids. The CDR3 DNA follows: TGTGCCAGCAGCGACCCGGGGGTTGGCACAGATACGCAGTATTTT. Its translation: CASSDPGVGTDTQYF.

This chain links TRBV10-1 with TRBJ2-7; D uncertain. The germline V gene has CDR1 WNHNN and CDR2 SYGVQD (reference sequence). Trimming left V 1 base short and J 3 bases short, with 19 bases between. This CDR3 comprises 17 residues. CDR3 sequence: CASSEFPPSPQFYEQYV. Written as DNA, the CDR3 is TGCGCCAGCAGTGAGTTTCCCCCCTCACCACAATTCTACGAGCAGTACGTC.

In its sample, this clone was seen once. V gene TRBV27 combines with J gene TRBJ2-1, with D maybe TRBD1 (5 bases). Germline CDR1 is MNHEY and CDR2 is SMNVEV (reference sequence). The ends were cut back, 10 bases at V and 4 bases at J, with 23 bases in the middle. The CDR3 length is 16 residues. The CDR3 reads CATRVRAAAPYNEQFF. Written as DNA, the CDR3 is TGTGCCACCAGGGTACGAGCCGCCGCCCCTTACAATGAGCAGTTCTTC.

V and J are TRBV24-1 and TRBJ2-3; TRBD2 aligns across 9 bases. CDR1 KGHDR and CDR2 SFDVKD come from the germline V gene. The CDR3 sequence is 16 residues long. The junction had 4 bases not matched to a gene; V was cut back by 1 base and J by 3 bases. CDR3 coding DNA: TGTGCCACCAGTGATTTCTGGCGGGAGGGTACAGATACGCAGTATTTT. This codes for CATSDFWREGTDTQYF.

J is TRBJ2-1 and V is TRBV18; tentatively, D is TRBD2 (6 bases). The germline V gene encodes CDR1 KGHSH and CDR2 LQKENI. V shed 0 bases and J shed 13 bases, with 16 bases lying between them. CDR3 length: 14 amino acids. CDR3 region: CASSPPLLGTYQFF. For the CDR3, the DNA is TGTGCCAGCTCACCACCGTTGCTCGGGACTTACCAGTTCTTC.

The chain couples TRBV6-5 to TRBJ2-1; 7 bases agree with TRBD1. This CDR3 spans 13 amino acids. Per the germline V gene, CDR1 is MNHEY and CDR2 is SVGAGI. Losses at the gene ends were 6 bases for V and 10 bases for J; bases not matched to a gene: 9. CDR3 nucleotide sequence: TGTGCCAGCAGCTTGGACAGGCCATTCGAGCAGTTCTTC. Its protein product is CASSLDRPFEQFF.

CDR3 nucleotide sequence: TGTGCCAGCAGTCGGGACAGGGAAGTCGAGCAGTACGTC. Translation: CASSRDREVEQYV. V usage is TRBV6-5 and J usage is TRBJ2-7; 9 positions match TRBD1. Germline CDR1 reads MNHEY; CDR2 reads SVGAGI. With V trimmed by 5 bases and J by 6 bases, 5 bases remained unmatched. The length of the CDR3 is 13 residues.

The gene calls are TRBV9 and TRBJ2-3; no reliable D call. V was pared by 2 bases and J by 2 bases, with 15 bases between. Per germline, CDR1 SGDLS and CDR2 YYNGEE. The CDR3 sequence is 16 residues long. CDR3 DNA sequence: TGTGCCAGCAGCGTTAAAACGGGTGCTCTCACAGATACGCAGTATTTT. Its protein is CASSVKTGALTDTQYF.

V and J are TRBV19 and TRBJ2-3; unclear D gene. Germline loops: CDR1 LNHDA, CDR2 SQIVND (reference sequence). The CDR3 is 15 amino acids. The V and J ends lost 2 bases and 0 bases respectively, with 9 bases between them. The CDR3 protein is CASSILRTSTDTQYF. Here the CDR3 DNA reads TGTGCCAGTAGTATATTGCGCACTAGCACAGATACGCAGTATTTT.

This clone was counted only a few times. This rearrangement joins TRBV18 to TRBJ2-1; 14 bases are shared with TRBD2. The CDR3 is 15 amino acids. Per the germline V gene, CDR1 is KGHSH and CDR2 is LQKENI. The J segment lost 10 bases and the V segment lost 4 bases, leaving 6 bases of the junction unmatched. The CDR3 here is CASSLAGTSGREQFF. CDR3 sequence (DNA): TGTGCCAGCTCACTCGCCGGGACTAGCGGGAGAGAGCAGTTCTTC.

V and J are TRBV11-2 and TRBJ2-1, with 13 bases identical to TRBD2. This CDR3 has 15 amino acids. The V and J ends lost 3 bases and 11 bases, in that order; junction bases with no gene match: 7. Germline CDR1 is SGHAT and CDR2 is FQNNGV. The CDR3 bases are TGTGCCAGCAGCTTCGGACTAGCGGGGGCAGGGAAGCAGTTCTTC. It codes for CASSFGLAGAGKQFF.

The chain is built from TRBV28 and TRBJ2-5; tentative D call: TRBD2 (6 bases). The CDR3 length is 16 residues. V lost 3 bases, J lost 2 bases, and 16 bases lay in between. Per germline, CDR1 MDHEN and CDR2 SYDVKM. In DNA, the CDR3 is TGTGCCAGCAGTTTTATTGGAATAGCGGAACAAGAGACCCAGTACTTC. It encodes CASSFIGIAEQETQYF.

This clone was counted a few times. The CDR3 protein is CASSQGQTNSPLHF. CDR3 coding DNA: TGTGCCAGCAGCCAAGGACAGACCAATTCACCCCTCCACTTT. V and J are TRBV3-1 (or the pseudogene TRBV3-2) and TRBJ1-6; maybe TRBD1 (5 bases). The CDR3 consists of 14 residues. V lost 1 base, J lost 7 bases, and 8 bases lay in between. CDR1 and CDR2 (germline): LGHDT, YNNKEL (reference sequence).

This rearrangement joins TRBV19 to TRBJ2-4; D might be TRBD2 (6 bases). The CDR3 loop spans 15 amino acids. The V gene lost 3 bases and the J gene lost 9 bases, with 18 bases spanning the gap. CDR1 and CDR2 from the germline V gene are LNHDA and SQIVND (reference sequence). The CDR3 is CASSMIGRTGGIQYF. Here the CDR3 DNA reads TGTGCCAGTAGTATGATAGGGCGAACCGGGGGCATTCAGTACTTC.

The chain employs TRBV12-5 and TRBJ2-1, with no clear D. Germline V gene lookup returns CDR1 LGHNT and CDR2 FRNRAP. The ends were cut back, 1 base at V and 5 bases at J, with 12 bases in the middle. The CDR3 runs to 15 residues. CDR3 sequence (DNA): TGTGCTAGTGGTTTGGGACCCCCGGCGGACAATGAGCAGTTCTTC. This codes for CASGLGPPADNEQFF.

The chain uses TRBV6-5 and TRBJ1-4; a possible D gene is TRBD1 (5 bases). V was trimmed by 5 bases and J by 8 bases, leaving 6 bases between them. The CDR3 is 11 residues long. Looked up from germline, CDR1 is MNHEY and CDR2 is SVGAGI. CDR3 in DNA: TGTGCCAGCAGTCCAGGGGAAAAACTGTTTTTT. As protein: CASSPGEKLFF.

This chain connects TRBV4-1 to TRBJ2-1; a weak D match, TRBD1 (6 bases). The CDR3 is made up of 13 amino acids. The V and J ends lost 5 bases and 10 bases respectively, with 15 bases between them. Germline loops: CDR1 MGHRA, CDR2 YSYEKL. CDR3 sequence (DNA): TGCGCCAGCAGCTCTGACAGGCTTCTAGAGCAGTTCTTC. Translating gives CASSSDRLLEQFF.

The CDR3 DNA sequence: TGTGCCAGCAGAGTCAGCGGGAGTATAACAGATACGCAGTATTTT. Protein sequence: CASRVSGSITDTQYF. The V gene is TRBV6-5, the J gene TRBJ2-3; TRBD2 matches 8 bases. This CDR3 is built from 15 residues. Trimming removed 6 bases from V and 3 bases from J; junction bases left unmatched: 8. Germline V gene sequence: CDR1 MNHEY, CDR2 SVGAGI.

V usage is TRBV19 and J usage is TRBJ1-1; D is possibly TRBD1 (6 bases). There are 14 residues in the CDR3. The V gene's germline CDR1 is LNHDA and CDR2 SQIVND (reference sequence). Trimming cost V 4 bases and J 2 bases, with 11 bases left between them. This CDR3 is CASSRDRKNTEAFF. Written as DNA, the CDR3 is TGTGCCAGTAGTAGAGACAGGAAAAACACTGAAGCTTTCTTT.

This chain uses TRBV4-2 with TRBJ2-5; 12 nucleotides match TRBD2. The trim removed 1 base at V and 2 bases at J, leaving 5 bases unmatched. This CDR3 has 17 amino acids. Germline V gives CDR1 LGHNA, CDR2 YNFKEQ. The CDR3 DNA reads TGTGCCAGCAGCCAAGGGGCGCTAGCGGGGGGGCAAGAGACCCAGTACTTC. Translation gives CASSQGALAGGQETQYF.

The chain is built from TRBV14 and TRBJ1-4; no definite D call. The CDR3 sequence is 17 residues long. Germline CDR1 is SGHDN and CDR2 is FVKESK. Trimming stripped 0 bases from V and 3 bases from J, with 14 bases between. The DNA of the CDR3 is TGTGCCAGCAGCCAAGATTCCCGGTTCGCGGCTAATGAAAAACTGTTTTTT. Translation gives CASSQDSRFAANEKLFF.